One sample yielded the 30 T cell receptor beta chains listed below, sequenced in a study of cytomegalovirus exposure and HLA in healthy donors. PCR primers comprised 60 Vbeta and 13 Jbeta primers. Sequenced by immunoSEQ multiplex PCR; TCRdb stores in-frame clones only, minus some. The sample records more than 95,000 clones, about 75% being singletons. The sample taken for sequencing was PBMCs. All receptors come from a man aged 55 to 69 in good health and CMV-seropositive.

The chain carries TRBV5-4 and TRBJ2-7; perhaps TRBD1 as D (7 bases). The J call may be mistaken, given a closer DNA end match to TRBJ2-1. This CDR3 region has 14 residues. In germline, CDR1 is SGHNT, CDR2 YYREEE (reference sequence). This CDR3 is CASMTRGAENEQFF. CDR3 sequence (DNA): TGTGCCAGCATGACCAGGGGGGCGGAGAATGAGCAGTTCTTC.

V and J are TRBV7-2 and TRBJ2-3, with 8 bases that match TRBD2. Germline values: CDR1 SGHTA, CDR2 FQGNSA. Trimming at V came to 6 bases and at J to 2 bases, leaving 7 bases not matched to a gene. The CDR3 spans 15 residues. For the CDR3, the DNA is TGTGCCAGCAGAATTAGCGGGGCGATCACAGATACGCAGTATTTT. It translates to CASRISGAITDTQYF.

The CDR3 region is CASSSGLREGGYEYEKLFF. The CDR3 DNA sequence: TGTGCCAGCAGCTCGGGATTGAGGGAGGGTGGATACGAGTATGAAAAACTGTTTTTT. The chain combines TRBV5-5 with TRBJ1-4; D gene unclear. From germline, CDR1 is SGHKS and CDR2 YYEKEE (reference sequence). The V end lost 3 bases, the J end lost 6 bases, and 27 bases lay between the germline ends. This CDR3 has 19 residues.

The rearrangement joins TRBV6-5 to TRBJ1-1, with D perhaps TRBD1 (5 bases). The CDR3 runs to 12 residues. V gave up 6 bases and J gave up 3 bases, with 8 bases separating them. Germline CDR1 and CDR2: MNHEY and SVGAGI. The chain's CDR3 is CASRQAYTEAFF. CDR3 coding DNA: TGTGCCAGCAGACAGGCCTACACTGAAGCTTTCTTT.

V and J are TRBV19 and TRBJ1-5, with D perhaps matching TRBD1 (5 bases). The CDR3 length is 14 residues. Trimming removed 2 bases at V and 5 bases at J, with 10 bases between. Germline loops: CDR1 LNHDA, CDR2 SQIVND (reference sequence). The CDR3 region is CASSIFTGDQPQHF. CDR3 bases: TGTGCCAGTAGTATATTCACAGGTGATCAGCCCCAGCATTTT.

The chain carries TRBV7-9 and TRBJ2-1; 8 positions agree with TRBD2. The V segment lost 5 bases and the J segment 5 bases; nucleotides outside the gene matches: 11. This CDR3 comprises 16 residues. Germline V gene sequence: CDR1 SEHNR, CDR2 FQNEAQ (reference sequence). CDR3 in amino acids: CASSAFSGVEHNEQFF. Written as DNA, the CDR3 is TGTGCCAGCAGCGCCTTTAGCGGGGTGGAGCACAATGAGCAGTTCTTC. Filled out from reference TRBV7-9 and TRBJ2-1, the complete variable domain reads DTGVSQNPRHKITKRGQNVTFRCDPISEHNRLYWYRQTLGQGPEFLTYFQNEAQLEKSRLLSDRFSAERPKGSFSTLEIQRTEQGDSAMYLCASSAFSGVEHNEQFFGPGTRLTVL.

The J gene is TRBJ2-1, the V gene TRBV5-1, with D possibly being TRBD2 (5 bases). This CDR3 is 17 amino acids long. Per germline, CDR1 SGHRS and CDR2 YFSETQ. Trimming left V 0 bases short and J 10 bases short, with 23 bases between. CDR3 sequence (DNA): TGCGCCAGCAGCTTGGCCCCACCGGACCGCTCAGGCGGGGAGCAGTTCTTC. It translates to CASSLAPPDRSGGEQFF.

Here the CDR3 reads CASSGSFQETQYF. The CDR3 DNA follows: TGTGCCAGCAGCGGGAGTTTTCAAGAGACCCAGTACTTC. The V gene is TRBV9, the J gene TRBJ2-5; D remains unclear. V lost 3 bases, J lost 2 bases, and 8 bases lay in between. This CDR3 has 13 residues. Germline CDR1 SGDLS, CDR2 YYNGEE. Full variable domain (rest looked up from reference TRBV9 and TRBJ2-5): DSGVTQTPKHLITATGQRVTLRCSPRSGDLSVYWYQQSLDQGLQFLIQYYNGEERAKGNILERFSAQQFPDLHSELNLSSLELGDSALYFCASSGSFQETQYFGPGTRLLVL.

This clone occurred once. The chain carries TRBV6-6 and TRBJ1-6; no clear D gene. Between the trimmed V and J ends, which lost 8 bases and 10 bases, there was a span of 15 bases. CDR1 is MNHNY, CDR2 SVGAGI, per germline (reference sequence). This CDR3 is 13 amino acids long. The CDR3 nucleotides are TGTGCCAGCCGGGGTGGGGAGGGATCACCCCTCCACTTT. Translated, it gives CASRGGEGSPLHF.

The chain couples TRBV5-6 to TRBJ2-5, with a possible D match to TRBD2 (5 bases). V lost 0 bases, J lost 7 bases, and 10 bases lay in between. CDR3 length equals 13 residues. Germline CDR1 reads SGHDT; CDR2 reads YYEEEE. The CDR3 bases are TGTGCCAGCAGCTTGGCCGGGGTTGTGACCCAGTACTTC. Its protein product is CASSLAGVVTQYF.

The genes are TRBV29-1 and TRBJ2-3, with D perhaps TRBD1 (6 bases). CDR1 and CDR2 from the germline V gene are SQVTM and ANQGSEA. This CDR3 is 13 amino acids long. Trimming shortened V by 4 bases and J by 4 bases, and 12 bases separated the two germline ends. CDR3 sequence reads: CSVGAGASDTQYF. CDR3 in DNA: TGCAGCGTTGGAGCAGGGGCCTCAGATACGCAGTATTTT.

This chain uses TRBV2 with TRBJ2-5, with D perhaps TRBD2 (6 bases). Germline CDR1 reads SNHLY; CDR2 reads FYNNEI. The ends were cut back, 2 bases at V and 5 bases at J, with 15 bases in the middle. The CDR3 has 15 residues. The chain's CDR3 is CASSEYGLPEETQYF. CDR3 nucleotides: TGTGCCAGCAGTGAATACGGACTACCTGAGGAGACCCAGTACTTC.

The rearrangement uses TRBV7-3 and TRBJ2-1; TRBD1 matches at 9 bases. Germline CDR1 is SGHTA and CDR2 is FQGTGA. The junction had 8 bases not matched to a gene; V was cut back by 5 bases and J by 3 bases. This CDR3 spans 16 amino acids. CDR3 nucleotides: TGTGCCAGCAGCCGCCGGTTGGGACAGGGCTACAATGAGCAGTTCTTC. Translated: CASSRRLGQGYNEQFF.

This chain uses TRBV7-6 with TRBJ2-7; TRBD2 is a possible D gene (6 bases). V was trimmed by 8 bases and J by 2 bases, leaving 16 bases between them. Per germline, CDR1 SGHVS and CDR2 FNYEAQ. This CDR3 is 14 amino acids long. This CDR3 reads CASAPRDSTYEQYF. The CDR3 DNA reads TGTGCCAGCGCCCCCCGGGACTCAACCTACGAGCAGTACTTC.

This clone was seen a few times. This chain links TRBV6-5 with TRBJ2-7; the D gene is possibly TRBD2 (6 bases). Trimming left V 0 bases short and J 0 bases short, with 9 bases between. The CDR3 contains 15 residues. Germline CDR1 MNHEY, CDR2 SVGAGI. DNA of the CDR3: TGTGCCAGCAGTTACTCTGGGGGGACCTCCTACGAGCAGTACTTC. Translated: CASSYSGGTSYEQYF.

This rearrangement joins TRBV4-3 to TRBJ1-4; D is ambiguous. Germline V gene lookup returns CDR1 LGHNA and CDR2 YSLEER. The CDR3 is 16 amino acids. The V end was cut by 1 base, the J end by 5 bases, with 14 bases between. The CDR3 reads CASSQAPQVTNEKLFF. The CDR3, as DNA: TGCGCCAGCAGCCAAGCTCCCCAGGTGACAAATGAAAAACTGTTTTTT.

This chain links TRBV6-1 with TRBJ1-1, with TRBD1 as a possible D gene (6 bases). Trimming stripped 5 bases from V and 5 bases from J, with 15 bases between. Germline V gene data show CDR1 as MNHNS and CDR2 as SASEGT. The CDR3 runs to 14 residues. The CDR3 spells CASSTQGKDTEAFF. Here the CDR3 DNA reads TGTGCCAGCAGTACCCAGGGGAAGGATACTGAAGCTTTCTTT.

As for this clone: The junction differs from germline at one of its ends, possibly a read error. V and J are TRBV5-1 and TRBJ1-2; D might be TRBD1 (5 bases). From germline, CDR1 is SGHRS and CDR2 YFSETQ. The CDR3 is made up of 12 amino acids. The CDR3 DNA reads TGCGCCAGCACGACAGACTTTTATGTCTACACCTTC. It is translated as CASTTDFYVYTF. The full variable domain, rest sourced from reference TRBV5-1 and TRBJ1-2, is KAGVTQTPRYLIKTRGQQVTLSCSPISGHRSVSWYQQTPGQGLQFLFEYFSETQRNKGNFPGRFSGRQFSNSRSEMNVSTLELGDSALYLCASTTDFYVYTFGSGTRLTVV.

The chain carries TRBV5-4 and TRBJ1-5, with D tentatively TRBD1 (5 bases). Trimming removed 0 bases from V and 4 bases from J, with 8 bases in between. CDR1 SGHNT and CDR2 YYREEE come from the germline V gene (reference sequence). The CDR3 extends over 14 amino acids. This CDR3 reads CASSLGGGNQPQHF. The CDR3 DNA is TGTGCCAGCAGCTTGGGGGGGGGAAATCAGCCCCAGCATTTT.

The gene calls are TRBV29-1 and TRBJ1-2, with 11 bases that match TRBD1. The CDR3 is 16 amino acids. The V and J ends lost 4 bases and 4 bases, in that order; junction bases with no gene match: 11. Germline CDR1 and CDR2: SQVTM and ANQGSEA. The CDR3: CSVGGTGGLGFYGYTF. In DNA form, the CDR3 reads TGCAGCGTTGGGGGGACAGGGGGTCTTGGCTTCTATGGCTACACCTTC.

The genes are TRBV6-5 and TRBJ1-1, with D perhaps matching TRBD1 (5 bases). Germline V lookup: CDR1 MNHEY, CDR2 SVGAGI. V dropped 8 bases and J dropped 7 bases, with 23 bases sitting between them. This CDR3 spans 15 amino acids. In DNA, the CDR3 is TGTGCCAGCGGCTCCCGCATCGGCAGGGATAATGAAGCTTTCTTT. Translated: CASGSRIGRDNEAFF.

A single count supports this clone. V is TRBV18 and J is TRBJ1-6; D uncertain. The V gene lost 4 bases and the J gene lost 8 bases, with 9 bases spanning the gap. The CDR3 contains 13 residues. Germline V lookup: CDR1 KGHSH, CDR2 LQKENI. The CDR3 loop is CASSREGDSPLHF. In nucleotides, the CDR3 is TGTGCCAGCTCACGCGAGGGAGATTCACCCCTCCACTTT.

This clone came up a few times. The rearrangement uses TRBV10-3 and TRBJ2-3; 9 bases line up with TRBD1. Germline-derived CDR1 and CDR2 are ENHRY and SYGVKD. The J segment lost 6 bases and the V segment lost 6 bases, leaving 13 bases of the junction unmatched. CDR3 size: 16 residues. The CDR3 sequence: CAIRAAPGQGWDTQYF. For the CDR3, the DNA is TGTGCCATCAGGGCTGCCCCGGGACAGGGTTGGGATACGCAGTATTTT.

The V gene is TRBV18, the J gene TRBJ1-2; the D is unclear. V gave up 0 bases and J gave up 8 bases, with 10 bases separating them. Germline loops: CDR1 KGHSH, CDR2 LQKENI. The CDR3 has 13 residues. The CDR3 loop is CASSPPIAVGYTF. CDR3 DNA sequence: TGTGCCAGCTCACCACCGATCGCGGTCGGCTACACCTTC. Full variable domain (outside the CDR3, taken from reference TRBV18 and TRBJ1-2): NAGVMQNPRHLVRRRGQEARLRCSPMKGHSHVYWYRQLPEEGLKFMVYLQKENIIDESGMPKERFSAEFPKEGPSILRIQQVVRGDSAAYFCASSPPIAVGYTFGSGTRLTVV.

This chain uses TRBV5-1 with TRBJ2-7; D unresolved. Germline-derived CDR1 and CDR2 are SGHRS and YFSETQ. Trimming cost V 0 bases and J 1 base, with 11 bases left between them. The CDR3 is made up of 15 amino acids. This CDR3 is CASSLAAAQSYEQYF. The CDR3 nucleotides are TGCGCCAGCAGCTTGGCGGCGGCCCAGTCCTACGAGCAGTACTTC. Using reference TRBV5-1 and TRBJ2-7 for the parts outside the CDR3, the full variable domain is KAGVTQTPRYLIKTRGQQVTLSCSPISGHRSVSWYQQTPGQGLQFLFEYFSETQRNKGNFPGRFSGRQFSNSRSEMNVSTLELGDSALYLCASSLAAAQSYEQYFGPGTRLTVT.

As concerns this clone: Because the CDR3's place on the DNA is in doubt, the DNA is left out and the CDR3 is given as listed by TCRdb. The V gene is TRBV9, the J gene TRBJ2-7; the table's D call of TRBD1 was not tested on the DNA. CDR1 is SGDLS and CDR2 is YYNGEE in the germline V gene. Inclusive of both ends, the CDR3 amounts to 17 amino acids. The CDR3 loop is CASSVATVGQGAIEQCF.

V gene TRBV11-2 combines with J gene TRBJ1-4; D is possibly TRBD1 (5 bases). V was shortened by 1 base and J by 3 bases, with 12 bases between the two germline ends. CDR1 and CDR2 (germline): SGHAT, FQNNGV. The CDR3 length is 16 residues. CDR3 coding DNA: TGTGCCAGCAGCTTAGGCCCGTGGGGGGCTAATGAAAAACTGTTTTTT. This translates into CASSLGPWGANEKLFF.

This chain's CDR3 is CASSQVAGGFYNEQFF. The DNA of the CDR3 is TGTGCCAGCAGCCAGGTAGCGGGGGGGTTCTACAATGAGCAGTTCTTC. The V call is TRBV9, the J call TRBJ2-1; TRBD2 aligns across 11 bases. The junction had 6 bases not matched to a gene; V was cut back by 4 bases and J by 3 bases. CDR1 and CDR2 from the germline V gene are SGDLS and YYNGEE. The length of the CDR3 is 16 residues.

This clone was counted only a few times. The gene calls are TRBV6-6 and TRBJ1-1, with D perhaps TRBD1 (5 bases). The germline V gene has CDR1 MNHNY and CDR2 SVGAGI (reference sequence). V was clipped by 7 bases and J by 5 bases, with 8 bases between them. The CDR3 runs to 11 residues. This CDR3 is CASTGGTEAFF. In nucleotides, the CDR3 is TGTGCCAGCACGGGGGGGACTGAAGCTTTCTTT.

The genes are TRBV19 and TRBJ2-7; 8 bases fit TRBD1. The germline CDR1 and CDR2 sequences are LNHDA and SQIVND (reference sequence). CDR3 length equals 14 residues. Trimming at V came to 4 bases and at J to 7 bases, leaving 9 bases not matched to a gene. The CDR3 sequence: CASSTAGGAGEQYF. The CDR3 region has the DNA TGTGCCAGTAGTACTGCAGGGGGCGCGGGGGAGCAGTACTTC.